The 21 T cell receptor beta chains below were found in one sample sequenced in a study of beta chain features in type 1 diabetes. Whole-study results and caveats: Shorter TCRB CDR3s, moderately but significantly so, marked every one of the four CD4+ subsets in Type 1 diabetes patients.

Every isolated RNA sample was fully reverse transcribed, so sequencing captured expressed TCRB transcripts. Produced via immunoSEQ multiplex PCR; TCRdb's table is partial and in-frame only. In the table there are 300,000 to 350,000 clones, roughly a tenth of which are singletons. Which antigens these TCRs recognize remains unknown. Sequenced input: central memory CD4+ T cells from blood. The receptors shown here come from a man younger than 45 with type 1 diabetes.

This clone was counted between two and nine times. The chain has TRBV6-5 and TRBJ1-5, with D possibly matching TRBD1 (5 bases). V lost 4 bases and J 9 bases, leaving 13 bases between the germline ends. The CDR3 runs to 13 residues. Per the germline V gene, CDR1 is MNHEY and CDR2 is SVGAGI. This CDR3 reads CASSLGPLWPQHF. The DNA of the CDR3 is TGTGCCAGCAGTTTGGGGCCCCTGTGGCCCCAGCATTTT.

The J gene is TRBJ2-5, the V gene TRBV5-6, with no clear D. Trimming removed 3 bases at V and 7 bases at J, with 16 bases between. CDR3 length equals 14 residues. Germline CDR1 is SGHDT and CDR2 is YYEEEE. DNA of the CDR3: TGTGCCAGCAGCTCTGCCAGTTTTACGGGGACCCAGTACTTC. It is translated as CASSSASFTGTQYF.

This clone was seen repeatedly, ten times or more. The same CDR3 arises from other DNA sequences in this sample as well. V usage is TRBV2 and J usage is TRBJ1-5; 10 bases fit TRBD1. In germline, CDR1 is SNHLY, CDR2 FYNNEI. The CDR3 length is 14 residues. Trimming at V came to 5 bases and at J to 6 bases, leaving 4 bases not matched to a gene. Here the CDR3 DNA reads TGTGCCAGCAGTCCGACAGGGGGCCGTCAGCCCCAGCATTTT. Protein product: CASSPTGGRQPQHF.

This chain links TRBV19 with TRBJ1-2; D is possibly TRBD1 (5 bases). Deletions cut 6 bases from V and 4 bases from J, with 21 bases between. In germline, CDR1 is LNHDA, CDR2 SQIVND (reference sequence). The length of the CDR3 is 16 residues. Written as DNA, the CDR3 is TGTGCCAGTAGAACCTCCGGGACTCTTCCTAGCTATGGCTACACCTTC. This codes for CASRTSGTLPSYGYTF.

This clone was found a few times. The chain uses TRBV10-2 and TRBJ1-3; D is ambiguous. Germline values: CDR1 WSHSY, CDR2 SAAADI. V dropped 1 base and J dropped 8 bases, with 12 bases sitting between them. The CDR3 is 14 residues long. The CDR3: CASSEWAAGDTIYF. In DNA, the CDR3 is TGCGCCAGCAGTGAGTGGGCGGCCGGAGACACCATATATTTT.

This rearrangement joins TRBV9 to TRBJ1-1, with unresolved D. CDR3 length: 13 amino acids. CDR1 and CDR2 from the germline V gene are SGDLS and YYNGEE. Trimming took 4 bases from V and 0 from J, leaving 7 bases between them. As DNA, the CDR3 is TGTGCCAGCAGCCGGCTGCTGAACACTGAAGCTTTCTTT. Translated, it gives CASSRLLNTEAFF.

This clone turned up a few times. This sequence joins TRBV30 and TRBJ2-3; TRBD1 matches 8 bases. V lost 1 base, J lost 5 bases, and 11 bases stayed unmatched. The CDR3 is made up of 16 amino acids. Germline CDR1 GTSNPN, CDR2 SVGIG (reference sequence). The CDR3 reads CAWSGEDRDSVDTQYF. CDR3 in DNA: TGTGCCTGGAGTGGGGAGGACAGGGATTCCGTAGATACGCAGTATTTT.

This clone was detected a few times. The V gene is TRBV9, the J gene TRBJ1-6; no reliable D call. Trimming stripped 0 bases from V and 3 bases from J, with 4 bases between. This CDR3 has 14 amino acids. CDR1 and CDR2 from the germline V gene are SGDLS and YYNGEE. The chain's CDR3 is CASSVEVYNSPLHF. The DNA for the CDR3 is TGTGCCAGCAGCGTAGAGGTCTATAATTCACCCCTCCACTTT.

This clone was counted at least ten times. The chain uses TRBV11-2 and TRBJ2-7; 7 bases fit TRBD2. This CDR3 is built from 17 residues. The junction had 14 bases not matched to a gene; V was cut back by 5 bases and J by 1 base. CDR1 is SGHAT, CDR2 FQNNGV, per germline. CDR3 amino acids: CASSPRHRTGGSYEQYF. In nucleotides, the CDR3 is TGTGCCAGCAGCCCGCGCCACCGAACGGGGGGATCCTACGAGCAGTACTTC. Variable domain in full (rest from reference TRBV11-2 and TRBJ2-7): EAGVAQSPRYKIIEKRQSVAFWCNPISGHATLYWYQQILGQGPKLLIQFQNNGVVDDSQLPKDRFSAERLKGVDSTLKIQPAKLEDSAVYLCASSPRHRTGGSYEQYFGPGTRLTVT.

The rearrangement uses TRBV7-2 and TRBJ1-6, with TRBD1 as a possible D gene (5 bases). V was shortened by 2 bases and J by 6 bases, with 11 bases between the two germline ends. This CDR3 is 15 amino acids long. Germline values: CDR1 SGHTA, CDR2 FQGNSA. This CDR3 reads CASSLTDSLNSPLHF. CDR3 in DNA: TGTGCCAGCAGCTTAACTGACAGCCTTAATTCACCCCTCCACTTT. The whole variable domain, remainder taken from reference TRBV7-2 and TRBJ1-6, is GAGVSQSPSNKVTEKGKDVELRCDPISGHTALYWYRQSLGQGLEFLIYFQGNSAPDKSGLPSDRFSAERTGGSVSTLTIQRTQQEDSAVYLCASSLTDSLNSPLHFGNGTRLTVT.

This clone has ten or more counts. This chain uses TRBV11-2 with TRBJ1-6; D not resolved. The CDR3 length is 12 residues. Trimming removed 4 bases at V and 6 bases at J, with 4 bases between. The germline V gene encodes CDR1 SGHAT and CDR2 FQNNGV. CDR3 sequence (DNA): TGTGCCAGCAGCTCCCCTAATTCACCCCTCCACTTT. This encodes CASSSPNSPLHF.

This clone was counted between two and nine times. This rearrangement joins TRBV11-3 to TRBJ2-7; D not resolved. CDR1 is SGHNT, CDR2 YENEEA, per germline. V lost 9 bases and J 4 bases, leaving 19 bases between the germline ends. The CDR3 length is 14 residues. The CDR3 reads CAREAPGWIYEQYF. CDR3 nucleotide sequence: TGTGCCAGGGAAGCTCCGGGCTGGATTTACGAGCAGTACTTC. The variable domain in full, with the rest retrieved from reference TRBV11-3 and TRBJ2-7, is EAGVVQSPRYKIIEKKQPVAFWCNPISGHNTLYWYLQNLGQGPELLIRYENEEAVDDSQLPKDRFSAERLKGVDSTLKIQPAELGDSAVYLCAREAPGWIYEQYFGPGTRLTVT.

The rearrangement uses TRBV7-2 and TRBJ2-3; D possibly matches TRBD1 or TRBD2 (6 bases each). The CDR3 has 15 residues. Trimming took 2 bases from V and 0 from J, leaving 9 bases between them. Germline assignment: CDR1 SGHTA and CDR2 FQGNSA. CDR3 bases: TGTGCCAGCAGCTTACGGGGGCCTAGCACAGATACGCAGTATTTT. Translated, it gives CASSLRGPSTDTQYF.

This clone was observed at least ten times. CDR3 sequence: CASSEDGTANTGELFF. In DNA, the CDR3 is TGTGCCAGCAGCGAGGACGGGACAGCGAACACCGGGGAGCTGTTTTTT. The chain is built from TRBV2 and TRBJ2-2, with 7 bases aligning to TRBD1. Germline trimming cut 6 bases from V and 0 bases from J; bases unmatched to any gene: 7. CDR1 is SNHLY and CDR2 is FYNNEI in the germline V gene. This CDR3 is built from 16 residues.

This clone turned up a few times. The chain employs TRBV6-6 and TRBJ2-4, with D perhaps TRBD2 (6 bases). Trimming pared 5 bases from V and 3 bases from J, leaving 17 bases between. Germline CDR1 is MNHNY and CDR2 is SVGAGI (reference sequence). This CDR3 region has 16 residues. The CDR3 region is CASSPPGVEGKNIQYF. The CDR3 region has the DNA TGTGCCAGCAGTCCCCCGGGGGTGGAGGGCAAAAACATTCAGTACTTC.

The V call is TRBV6-5, the J call TRBJ2-5; D not resolved. The CDR3 totals 12 residues. V lost 5 bases, J lost 4 bases, and 8 bases lay in between. Germline V gives CDR1 MNHEY, CDR2 SVGAGI. The CDR3 loop reads CASSPDRETQYF. CDR3 sequence (DNA): TGTGCCAGCAGTCCGGACCGAGAGACCCAGTACTTC.

This clone was observed at least ten times. The CDR3: CASSQFGEKLFF. In DNA, the CDR3 is TGTGCCAGCAGCCAGTTCGGTGAAAAACTGTTTTTT. The chain is built from TRBV14 and TRBJ1-4; D gene ambiguous. CDR1 is SGHDN, CDR2 FVKESK, per germline. Trimming took off 3 bases at V and 7 bases at J, with 6 bases between the two ends. There are 12 residues in the CDR3.

The gene calls are TRBV7-9 and TRBJ2-3; no reliable D call. Germline lookup yields CDR1 SEHNR and CDR2 FQNEAQ (reference sequence). Trimming shortened V by 2 bases and J by 0 bases, and 6 bases separated the two germline ends. CDR3 length: 14 amino acids. The CDR3 protein is CASSLSTSTDTQYF. CDR3 sequence (DNA): TGTGCCAGCAGCTTATCAACTAGCACAGATACGCAGTATTTT.

The chain is built from TRBV7-2 and TRBJ1-1, with D maybe TRBD1 (5 bases). The CDR3 has 14 amino acids. Germline V gives CDR1 SGHTA, CDR2 FQGNSA. Deletions cut 5 bases from V and 3 bases from J, with 13 bases between. CDR3 DNA: TGTGCCAGCAGCGCCCAGAGGGGAGACACTGAAGCTTTCTTT. This gives the protein CASSAQRGDTEAFF. The variable domain in full, with the rest retrieved from reference TRBV7-2 and TRBJ1-1, is GAGVSQSPSNKVTEKGKDVELRCDPISGHTALYWYRQSLGQGLEFLIYFQGNSAPDKSGLPSDRFSAERTGGSVSTLTIQRTQQEDSAVYLCASSAQRGDTEAFFGQGTRLTVV.

In the case of this clone: Other DNA sequences in the sample encode the same CDR3. The V and J genes are TRBV5-1 and TRBJ2-2, with TRBD2 as a possible D gene (5 bases). The CDR3 contains 14 residues. Per germline, CDR1 SGHRS and CDR2 YFSETQ. The V and J ends lost 2 bases and 1 base respectively, with 6 bases between them. The CDR3 bases are TGCGCCAGCAGCTTAGGACTGAACACCGGGGAGCTGTTTTTT. It codes for CASSLGLNTGELFF.

This clone was found a few times. The chain couples TRBV18 to TRBJ2-7, with TRBD1 matching 9 bases. The germline V gene encodes CDR1 KGHSH and CDR2 LQKENI. CDR3 length equals 13 residues. V trimming: 4 bases; J trimming: 5 bases; junction bases outside the gene matches: 3. The DNA of the CDR3 is TGTGCCAGCTCACAAAGGACAGGGGACGAGCAGTACTTC. Protein sequence: CASSQRTGDEQYF. The whole variable domain, filled in from reference TRBV18 and TRBJ2-7, reads NAGVMQNPRHLVRRRGQEARLRCSPMKGHSHVYWYRQLPEEGLKFMVYLQKENIIDESGMPKERFSAEFPKEGPSILRIQQVVRGDSAAYFCASSQRTGDEQYFGPGTRLTVT.